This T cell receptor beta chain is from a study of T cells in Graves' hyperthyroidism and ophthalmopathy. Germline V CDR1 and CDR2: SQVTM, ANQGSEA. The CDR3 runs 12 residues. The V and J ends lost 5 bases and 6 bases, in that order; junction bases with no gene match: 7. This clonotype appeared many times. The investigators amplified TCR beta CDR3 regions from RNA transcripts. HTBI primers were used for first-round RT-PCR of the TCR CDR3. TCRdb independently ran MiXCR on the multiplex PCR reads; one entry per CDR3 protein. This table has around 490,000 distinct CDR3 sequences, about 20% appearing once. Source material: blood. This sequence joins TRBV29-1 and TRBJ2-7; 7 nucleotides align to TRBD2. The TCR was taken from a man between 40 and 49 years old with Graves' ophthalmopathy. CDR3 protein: CSVQLARSEQYF. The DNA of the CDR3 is TGCAGCGTTCAACTAGCGCGCTCCGAGCAGTACTTC.